This T cell receptor (beta chain) was identified in a study of blood T cell repertoires in COVID-19. In the study overall: In each case, the material was cDNA or gDNA derived from T cells, B-cell-depleted T cells, or PBMCs.

Per the original methods: Estimation of nucleated cell counts was performed using reference gene primer amplification. Using immunoSEQ multiplex PCR, the repertoire was profiled, and TCRdb retains in-frame clones only, with some absent. V and J calls and clone size follow that table, whereas D and trimming were derived from the DNA. This sample has roughly 360,000 clones; approximately 80% occur once, and the top ten carry more than 0.95%. Germline V gene lookup returns CDR1 MDHEN and CDR2 SYDVKM. This CDR3 is built from 14 residues. V shed 7 bases and J shed 0 bases, with 13 bases lying between them.

This clonotype was obtained from a human donor with acute or convalescent COVID-19. The donor label of this sample is uncertain. The source material was peripheral blood. The chain recombines TRBV28 with TRBJ2-7, with D perhaps TRBD1 (6 bases). The CDR3 region is CASTGYRVSYEQYF. In DNA, the CDR3 is TGTGCCAGCACAGGCTACAGGGTCTCCTACGAGCAGTACTTC.